This T cell receptor beta chain is from a study of cytomegalovirus exposure and HLA in healthy donors (dated by TCRdb to 2016 to 2017). Turning to the overall study: An earlier analysis of several hundred of the donors reported under 300 Gb of sequence data and around 110 million unique TCR beta sequences obtained from approximately 180 million T cells. High-throughput TCR immunosequencing, statistical association of individual TCRs with disease status, and machine learning were combined to predict cytomegalovirus infection status. An early release covering roughly 600 HLA-typed donors comprised about 300 gigabases of sequencing data and about 90 million unique TCR sequences. A separate validation cohort of 90 to 150 different subjects was used in addition to the approximately 610-subject first cohort. A later analysis re-analyzed previously published TCR beta repertoires from 600 to 850 donors and added high-resolution HLA genotyping to study TCR occurrence patterns. The T cell repertoires of 700 or so subjects were profiled by immunosequencing and related to cytomegalovirus serostatus. Among the roughly 400 genotyped donors, approximately 81% belonged to the genetic ancestry cluster associated with self-reported Caucasian donors. In the later analysis, no new phenotypic data were used to find candidate immune exposures; instead, reliance was placed on TCR beta sequences and their occurrence across donors. Because of strong linkage in the cohort, 4 to 6 DR-DQ haplotypes were treated as single units for association and clustering. An earlier analysis of more than 450 of the donors used high-throughput TCR beta sequencing to judge whether each TCR beta V gene segment behaved as functional or pseudogenic. Donor age, sex, ethnicity and CMV serostatus were collected together with the repertoire data. HLA typing covered class I and class II loci at four-digit resolution. All discovery cohort repertoires had been generated using a single sequencing platform. Typing coverage differed by locus: A, B, C, DRB1 and DQB1 were typed in roughly 629-630 donors, DQA1 in about 560, DPA1 in around 600, and DPB1 in just under 490. The aim of the study was to test whether cataloging public T cell receptors could identify signatures of past pathogen exposure. Among 300 to 500 genotyped donors of the cohort, an average of around 250,000 unique TCR beta nucleotide sequences was sequenced per donor, of which about 18% were non-productive. A later genetic analysis took genome-wide SNP genotypes for about 55% of the 666 donors and used that subset as a discovery cohort. What the study reported, not specific to this receptor: While some public TCRs were present in many individuals, most TCR sequences turned up only very rarely across donors. The 87-base-pair reads could not distinguish some IMGT-functional V segments, including TRBV6-2 and TRBV6-3, so those segments were excluded. A later analysis found that most CMV-associated TCR beta chains appeared HLA-restricted, with HLA associations seemingly driven largely by CMV exposure. A cluster of highly shared sequence variants was judged likely to represent a technical artifact of the sequencing pipeline. Correlated functional status among segregating V segments might reflect linkage disequilibrium, but an unknown experimental factor could not be ruled out. In a later analysis, the rate of TCR association differed among HLA loci, with DRB1 alleles having the most associated TCRs and HLA-C alleles having the fewest. Roughly uniform sequencing depth across donors was assumed in presence/absence analyses, although this assumption may not hold. In vitro tests confirmed that three of the cytomegalovirus-associated TCR beta chains recognize cytomegalovirus antigens. A further reported finding was that TCR beta sequences accurately predicted the HLA-A and HLA-B alleles for most subjects in the first cohort. A total of 150 or so TCR beta chains were listed by the study as associated with cytomegalovirus. In a later analysis, more than 15,000 TCR beta sequences were associated with specific HLA alleles at a false discovery rate of 0.05. Because some donors lacked HLA typing at each locus, the association tests relied only on the typed subset. The authors suggested that the approach could potentially be extended to other disease states and immunological phenotypes. The classifier was reported to diagnose cytomegalovirus status with high specificity and sensitivity in both the original cohort and the validation cohort. This cohort had only TCR beta chains sequenced, and the lack of alpha or paired-chain data limited which features could be detected. For the cohort, immune exposure information was limited to CMV serostatus. According to a later genetic analysis, donors in an Asian-associated ancestry cluster had fewer N-insertions in productive TCRs than the approximately 700-donor mean. When HLA alleles, especially DR and DQ, strongly co-occurred, TCR associations were difficult to assign to individual alleles. A later analysis found that HLA-associated TCR beta chains were more clonally expanded and had lower generation probabilities than equally common non-associated chains. Because counts were too low, fewer than 20 rarely observed V segments, including chromosome 9 orphons, were excluded from the earlier analysis of roughly 580 of the donors. A later analysis reported that several top co-occurrence clusters appeared linked to parvovirus B19, influenza, CMV and Epstein-Barr virus. In an earlier analysis of some 500 of the donors, most TCR beta V segments appeared in productive rearrangements about 87% or about 30% of the time, broadly matching IMGT annotations. An association between a missense DCLRE1C variant and V-gene and J-gene trimming of TCR beta chains was found in a later genetic analysis and replicated in an independent cohort.

Spanning cysteine to phenylalanine, the CDR3 consists of 15 amino acids. The DNA shown is the 45-base CDR3, in frame from base 1. The junction shows trimming of 9 bases on V and 4 bases on J, and the gene matches do not reach 10 bases of it. From a lookup of the germline V gene, CDR1 and CDR2 are MNHNS and SASEGT. To note about this clone: The antigen this receptor binds is unknown. It has no much larger one-base neighbor in the sample; base qualities were not kept.

The cohort was made up of several hundred healthy bone marrow donors. Cohort members were all nominally healthy when sampled, although unrecorded immune exposures were likely present. The donor tested CMV seropositive, placing the donor among the 289 seropositive members of the cohort. A peripheral blood sample was collected from each donor, and TCR beta sequencing was performed on peripheral blood mononuclear cells. Genomic DNA extraction from the blood cell samples was performed with the Qiagen DNeasy Blood Extraction Kit. The method was the immunoSEQ multiplex PCR assay. For the multiplex PCR, a mixture combining 60 forward primers for TCR Vbeta segments and 13 reverse primers for TCR Jbeta segments was used. The CDR3 region of rearranged TCR beta genes was amplified from genomic DNA with a multiplex PCR assay. Amplified TCR beta libraries were sequenced as 87-base-pair reads on the Illumina HiSeq System. Processing in the source paper ran as follows. A later analysis counted some 74 million unique TCR beta chains across the 550 to 800 repertoires, and approximately 11 million of these chains were shared by at least two donors. To remove PCR and sequencing errors, raw reads were error-corrected and collapsed into unique sequences using a nearest-neighbor algorithm that merged closely related sequences. V, D and J gene segments were assigned by aligning CDR3 sequences to IMGT reference sequences. For a sequence to be retained, at least a six-nucleotide match to both a V gene segment and a J gene segment was required. Rearrangements were classified as productive when the CDR3 lacked stop codons and remained in frame with V and J, and all other rearrangements were classified as non-productive. Following IMGT convention, CDR3 was defined as the stretch from the second conserved V-encoded cysteine to the conserved J-encoded phenylalanine. The earlier analysis of some 550 of the donors excluded any sequence lacking an unambiguous match to a single V gene segment. In an earlier analysis of approximately 590 of the donors, V segments were called functional above 56.7% productive rearrangements and were called segregating when the between-donor standard deviation exceeded 5%. A statistical classification framework was developed to diagnose cytomegalovirus status using the catalog of TCR beta chain sequences. A later analysis assigned V and J genes by comparing TCR nucleotide sequences with IMGT/GENE-DB human TR gene sequences. Using the TCRdist pipeline, a later analysis assigned CDR3 sequences along with most-parsimonious VDJ recombination scenarios. In a later analysis, every TCR beta chain was defined by the combination of its CDR3 amino acid sequence and its V-gene family, and reads without a unique V-gene family were dropped. In a later analysis, several hundred highly shared, low-generation-probability nucleotide sequences were removed to address suspected cross-contamination and a sequencing artifact. In a later analysis, a clonal expansion index for each public chain was calculated from normalized within-repertoire ranks of inferred template counts. A later analysis computed generation probabilities with a VDJ recombination model fitted to out-of-frame rearrangements, and checked the results against IGoR. Hypergeometric tests were used in a later analysis to score TCR-TCR, TCR-HLA and TCR-CMV co-occurrence, with a repertoire-size bias correction applied to the TCR pairs. To estimate false discovery rates, a later analysis permuted the HLA or CMV assignments 20 times. In a later analysis, co-occurring TCRs were grouped with DBSCAN, and TCRdist sequence similarity was added when clustering was performed within HLA-allele-positive subsets. Co-occurrence clustering excluded repertoires with fewer than 30,000 or more than 120,000 public chains, plus five with anomalous nucleotide sharing. TCRdb re-hosts the immuneACCESS table, in-frame sequences only. Its copies lack some clones; in the studies checked, an unresolved V gene accounts for under half of them, and the cause for the rest is not known. That table supplies the V and J calls and clone size; D and trimming were determined from the DNA. For this sample the table gives 30,000 to 40,000 clones, of which roughly 82% were detected only once. The ten largest make up roughly a tenth of the sample.

Specimen: PBMCs. The rearrangement joined TRBV6-1 to TRBJ1-3; 9 middle bases align to TRBD1. The TCR was taken from a woman under 30 in good health and CMV-seropositive. CDR3 sequence: CASSTETGGGNTIYF. The DNA sequence reads TGTGCCAGTAGTACTGAGACAGGGGGAGGAAACACCATATATTTT.